This TCR beta chain was sequenced during a study of technical replicates of blood from a few donors. This CDR3 spans 14 amino acids. V was trimmed by 5 bases and J by 1 base, leaving 11 bases between them. CDR1 and CDR2 from the germline V gene are MDHEN and SYDVKM. Clones were sequenced by immunoSEQ multiplex PCR, and TCRdb holds only the in-frame ones, with some missing. The table records 9,500 to 15,000 clones, over 70% of them present only once. The sample taken for sequencing was PBMCs. V gene TRBV28 combines with J gene TRBJ2-5, with a tentative D call TRBD1 (6 bases). The TCR originated in a human donor in good health. CDR3: CASSPTGVQETQYF. CDR3 bases: TGTGCCAGCAGTCCGACAGGCGTCCAAGAGACCCAGTACTTC. Full variable domain (outside the CDR3, taken from reference TRBV28 and TRBJ2-5): DVKVTQSSRYLVKRTGEKVFLECVQDMDHENMFWYRQDPGLGLRLIYFSYDVKMKEKGDIPEGYSVSREKKERFSLILESASTNQTSMYLCASSPTGVQETQYFGPGTRLLVL.